This record concerns one T cell receptor (beta chain) sequence. The data originate from a study of blood T cell repertoires in COVID-19. Whole-study context: T cells, B-cell-depleted T cells, or PBMCs supplied cDNA or gDNA.

V was clipped by 4 bases and J by 5 bases; unmatched bases: 6. The V gene's germline CDR1 is SNHLY and CDR2 FYNNEI. The CDR3 contains 15 residues. Per the study methods: Amplified reference gene primers provided the basis for estimating nucleated cell counts. The repertoire was sequenced with immunoSEQ multiplex PCR; TCRdb's copy has only in-frame clones and lacks some. Clone size and V and J calls were adopted from that table, with D and trimming inferred from the DNA. Here the sample spans about 160,000 clones, around 82% being singletons. This receptor was taken from a woman aged 40 to 50 with COVID-19, enrolled during active disease. This sequence joins TRBV2 and TRBJ2-1; TRBD2 aligns across 9 bases. Material: peripheral blood. The CDR3, as DNA: TGTGCCAGCAGTGGGGGGGCTAGCGGGGACAATGAGCAGTTCTTC. Protein: CASSGGASGDNEQFF.